Listed here are 20 T cell receptor beta chains from one sample, sequenced in a study of blood T cell repertoires in COVID-19. Measured with immunoSEQ multiplex PCR; TCRdb has only the in-frame clones, and not every one. Of 150,000 to 200,000 clones in the sample, roughly nine tenths are singletons; the top ten hold under 2.5%. Sequencing input: peripheral blood. The receptors derive from an older man with active or convalescent COVID-19.

The CDR3 protein is CASSQSSGVGEQYF. CDR3 coding DNA: TGTGCCAGCAGCCAATCTAGCGGGGTTGGGGAGCAGTACTTC. The chain joins TRBV16 to TRBJ2-7; 8 nucleotides align to TRBD2. Germline V gene lookup returns CDR1 KGHSY and CDR2 FQNENV. The junction had 5 bases not matched to a gene; V was cut back by 0 bases and J by 7 bases. CDR3 size: 14 residues.

V gene TRBV27 combines with J gene TRBJ1-6; 9 bases match TRBD1. CDR3 length: 14 residues. Per the germline V gene, CDR1 is MNHEY and CDR2 is SMNVEV (reference sequence). The V and J ends lost 10 bases and 9 bases, in that order; junction bases with no gene match: 10. CDR3 bases: TGTGCCACCAAGGGTGGACAGGGGAGTTCACCCCTCCACTTT. Residues: CATKGGQGSSPLHF.

This clone was counted between two and nine times. V usage is TRBV6-5 and J usage is TRBJ1-5, with 7 bases fitting TRBD1. Germline loops: CDR1 MNHEY, CDR2 SVGAGI. This CDR3 spans 14 amino acids. The V gene end was trimmed by 0 bases and the J gene end by 4 bases; junction bases not matched to a gene: 0. The CDR3 spells CASSYSTGNQPQHF. The CDR3 bases are TGTGCCAGCAGTTACTCGACAGGGAATCAGCCCCAGCATTTT.

This clone has more than one count but fewer than ten. V is TRBV28 and J is TRBJ1-2; 9 bases are shared with TRBD1. Germline trimming cut 6 bases from V and 8 bases from J; bases unmatched to any gene: 7. CDR1 and CDR2 from the germline V gene are MDHEN and SYDVKM. There are 13 residues in the CDR3. This chain's CDR3 is CASRGQGIGGYTF. The CDR3 DNA sequence: TGTGCCAGCAGGGGACAGGGAATAGGGGGCTACACCTTC.

The V and J genes are TRBV28 and TRBJ1-5; 7 bases are shared with TRBD1. V was clipped by 4 bases and J by 7 bases; unmatched bases: 7. The CDR3 length is 14 residues. Germline V gene data show CDR1 as MDHEN and CDR2 as SYDVKM. This CDR3 is CASSSTEQGQPQHF. CDR3 sequence (DNA): TGTGCCAGCAGTTCCACCGAACAGGGGCAGCCCCAGCATTTT.

Of note for this clone: Other DNA sequences from this sample encode an identical CDR3 as well. The chain is built from TRBV5-1 and TRBJ1-2, with 10 bases aligning to TRBD1. Germline CDR1 SGHRS, CDR2 YFSETQ. The trim removed 0 bases at V and 5 bases at J, leaving 4 bases unmatched. The CDR3 extends over 15 amino acids. The CDR3 region has the DNA TGCGCCAGCAGCTTGGGACAGGGGGCTGGATATGGCTACACCTTC. This codes for CASSLGQGAGYGYTF.

This rearrangement joins TRBV18 to TRBJ2-7; 8 bases match TRBD2. The CDR3 runs 13 residues. The trim removed 6 bases at V and 6 bases at J, leaving 7 bases unmatched. The germline CDR1 and CDR2 sequences are KGHSH and LQKENI. This CDR3 is CASSGLASGEQYF. The CDR3 nucleotides read TGTGCCAGCTCTGGACTAGCCTCGGGCGAGCAGTACTTC. The full variable domain, in which reference TRBV18 and TRBJ2-7 provide the parts outside the CDR3, is NAGVMQNPRHLVRRRGQEARLRCSPMKGHSHVYWYRQLPEEGLKFMVYLQKENIIDESGMPKERFSAEFPKEGPSILRIQQVVRGDSAAYFCASSGLASGEQYFGPGTRLTVT.

The CDR3 loop reads CASSSLTSGSETQYF. The CDR3 nucleotides read TGTGCCAGCAGTTCCCTGACTAGCGGGAGTGAGACCCAGTACTTC. The chain uses TRBV27 and TRBJ2-5, with 12 positions matching TRBD2. V gave up 4 bases and J gave up 5 bases; unmatched junction bases: 5. This CDR3 has 15 amino acids. Germline V CDR1 and CDR2: MNHEY, SMNVEV (reference sequence).

The rearrangement uses TRBV2 and TRBJ2-7, with D perhaps TRBD2 (6 bases). CDR1 is SNHLY and CDR2 is FYNNEI in the germline V gene. V lost 6 bases to trimming and J lost 7 bases, with 22 bases between them. The CDR3 has 15 amino acids. CDR3 in amino acids: CASRTLGSPGGEQYF. CDR3 bases: TGTGCCAGCAGGACCCTGGGCAGCCCCGGAGGGGAGCAGTACTTC.

The rearrangement joins TRBV6-6 to TRBJ2-7, with 7 bases fitting TRBD1. With V trimmed by 6 bases and J by 4 bases, 6 bases remained unmatched. The CDR3 covers 13 residues. Germline V gene sequence: CDR1 MNHNY, CDR2 SVGAGI (reference sequence). CDR3 loop: CASSSGQTYEQYF. The CDR3 coding sequence is TGTGCCAGCAGCTCGGGACAGACTTACGAGCAGTACTTC.

The J gene is TRBJ1-1, the V gene TRBV9, with D perhaps TRBD1 (6 bases). With 6 bases removed from V and 1 base from J, the gap between germline ends came to 19 bases. CDR1 and CDR2 (germline): SGDLS, YYNGEE. The CDR3 spans 16 residues. CDR3 loop: CASNPHPAGANTEAFF. DNA for the CDR3: TGTGCCAGCAACCCCCATCCCGCAGGGGCGAACACTGAAGCTTTCTTT.

The chain couples TRBV27 to TRBJ2-7; tentative D call: TRBD1 (7 bases). Trimming left V 3 bases short and J 0 bases short, with 15 bases between. The CDR3 is 16 amino acids. Germline loops: CDR1 MNHEY, CDR2 SMNVEV (reference sequence). The CDR3 region is CASSLVAGQSSYEQYF. For the CDR3, the DNA is TGTGCCAGCAGTTTGGTTGCGGGACAGAGCTCCTACGAGCAGTACTTC.

V and J are TRBV28 and TRBJ1-1; tentatively, D is TRBD1 (6 bases). CDR3 length equals 14 residues. V lost 6 bases, J lost 2 bases, and 13 bases lay in between. Germline V CDR1 and CDR2: MDHEN, SYDVKM. The CDR3 nucleotides read TGTGCCAGCAGACTCGGGACACCCAACACTGAAGCTTTCTTT. Protein product: CASRLGTPNTEAFF.

This rearrangement joins TRBV5-1 to TRBJ2-5; 11 bases align to TRBD2. Trimming at V came to 5 bases and at J to 1 base, leaving 19 bases not matched to a gene. There are 20 residues in the CDR3. Germline V gives CDR1 SGHRS, CDR2 YFSETQ. The CDR3 DNA sequence: TGCGCCAGCAGTCCCAGATCGGTTATCGGGACTAGCGGATTCCAAGAGACCCAGTACTTC. It specifies CASSPRSVIGTSGFQETQYF. The full variable domain, with the rest looked up from reference TRBV5-1 and TRBJ2-5, is KAGVTQTPRYLIKTRGQQVTLSCSPISGHRSVSWYQQTPGQGLQFLFEYFSETQRNKGNFPGRFSGRQFSNSRSEMNVSTLELGDSALYLCASSPRSVIGTSGFQETQYFGPGTRLLVL.

This chain links TRBV29-1 with TRBJ2-7, with D possibly TRBD1 on 6 matching bases. The CDR3 has 12 amino acids. Germline CDR1 and CDR2: SQVTM and ANQGSEA. V lost 7 bases and J 0 bases, leaving 10 bases between the germline ends. The CDR3 is CSAQGISYEQYF. CDR3 nucleotides: TGCAGCGCCCAGGGGATCTCCTACGAGCAGTACTTC.

The V call is TRBV20-1, the J call TRBJ2-3; 8 bases are shared with TRBD2. The CDR3 runs to 15 residues. The germline CDR1 and CDR2 sequences are DFQATT and SNEGSKA (reference sequence). V trimming: 3 bases; J trimming: 2 bases; junction bases outside the gene matches: 7. The DNA of the CDR3 is TGCAGTGCTAGTCTCGCGGGGGGAGCCACAGATACGCAGTATTTT. It yields the protein CSASLAGGATDTQYF.

The chain recombines TRBV27 with TRBJ2-7; 9 bases fit TRBD1. Trimming cost V 3 bases and J 3 bases; bases outside gene matches: 6. This CDR3 contains 15 residues. Germline assignment: CDR1 MNHEY and CDR2 SMNVEV (reference sequence). The DNA of the CDR3 is TGTGCCAGCAGTTTGGGGGACAGGGCCCGCTACGAGCAGTACTTC. This sequence encodes CASSLGDRARYEQYF.

This clone has more than one count but fewer than ten. The chain carries TRBV7-2 and TRBJ2-7; 7 nucleotides agree with TRBD1. V trimming: 5 bases; J trimming: 1 base; junction bases outside the gene matches: 5. Germline assignment: CDR1 SGHTA and CDR2 FQGNSA. CDR3 size: 14 residues. The CDR3 DNA reads as TGTGCCAGCAGCCCATTGGACAGGTCCTACGAGCAGTACTTC. Its protein is CASSPLDRSYEQYF.

This chain uses TRBV27 with TRBJ2-7; no definite D call. CDR1 and CDR2 from the germline V gene are MNHEY and SMNVEV (reference sequence). CDR3 length: 16 residues. V dropped 6 bases and J dropped 0 bases, with 18 bases sitting between them. This chain's CDR3 is CASRGEASSLSYEQYF. Written as DNA, the CDR3 is TGTGCCAGCAGAGGCGAGGCCTCCTCCCTCTCCTACGAGCAGTACTTC.

The rearrangement joins TRBV15 to TRBJ2-7, with 9 bases identical to TRBD1. V shed 3 bases and J 3 bases; nucleotides not matched to a gene: 3. This CDR3 has 14 amino acids. The germline CDR1 and CDR2 sequences are LNHNV and YYDKDF (reference sequence). CDR3 DNA: TGTGCCACCAGCAGGGCGGGACAGGGCTACGAGCAGTACTTC. Translating gives CATSRAGQGYEQYF.